The clone carrying this TCR beta chain has only one observation. Its cognate antigen is unknown. This entry is derived from a study of cytomegalovirus exposure and HLA in healthy donors. Points from the study as a whole: Listed as cytomegalovirus-associated were over 150 TCR beta chains. According to a subsequent analysis, TCR clusters from the first cohort were inclined to appear together in the 100 to 150 validation repertoires. In vitro work confirmed that a few CMV-associated chains recognize CMV antigens.

Here immunoSEQ multiplex PCR was the method, and the copy in TCRdb shows in-frame clones only, minus some. The sample contains about 150,000 clones, 94% of which appear only once. Sequenced input: PBMCs. The TCR originated in a man younger than 35 in good health and CMV-seropositive.

The CDR3 reads CAISVVQGASPGYTF. For the CDR3, the DNA is TGTGCCATCAGTGTTGTACAGGGGGCATCGCCTGGCTACACCTTC. The gene calls are TRBV10-3 and TRBJ1-2, with 9 bases matching TRBD1. The CDR3 covers 15 residues. V lost 4 bases to trimming and J lost 7 bases; unmatched junction nucleotides: 10. In germline, CDR1 is ENHRY, CDR2 SYGVKD.